This entry lists 19 T cell receptor beta chains sequenced from one sample in a study of T cell changes during pregnancy in multiple sclerosis. The repertoire was sequenced with immunoSEQ multiplex PCR; TCRdb's copy has only in-frame clones and lacks some. This sample carries about 36,000 clones, more than 70% of them seen once, and the ten largest clones take less than 9%. This specimen consisted of CD8+ T cells from peripheral blood mononuclear cells, obtained in the third trimester of pregnancy. The source is a female donor with multiple sclerosis, enrolled in a pregnancy study.

The chain combines TRBV27 with TRBJ2-1; D may be TRBD1 (5 bases). Germline CDR1 reads MNHEY; CDR2 reads SMNVEV (reference sequence). The CDR3 is 15 residues long. Deletions cut 7 bases from V and 4 bases from J, with 17 bases between. The CDR3: CASTSLGRAYNEQFF. The CDR3 DNA is TGTGCCAGCACCTCATTGGGCAGGGCATACAATGAGCAGTTCTTC.

This chain joins TRBV5-6 and TRBJ2-1, with 9 bases lining up with TRBD1. The germline V gene has CDR1 SGHDT and CDR2 YYEEEE. V trimming: 2 bases; J trimming: 9 bases; junction bases outside the gene matches: 12. CDR3 length equals 16 residues. The CDR3, as DNA: TGTGCCAGCAGCTTATCGGAGACAGGGGGGACGGGTGAGCAGTTCTTC. It translates to CASSLSETGGTGEQFF.

The chain joins TRBV5-1 to TRBJ2-1, with 9 bases fitting TRBD2. Germline values: CDR1 SGHRS, CDR2 YFSETQ. J gave up 10 bases and V 0 bases, and 14 bases lay outside the gene matches. This CDR3 spans 17 amino acids. This chain's CDR3 is CASSLAEAGGPSLEQFF. The CDR3 nucleotides are TGCGCCAGCAGCTTGGCCGAGGCGGGGGGGCCATCGTTAGAGCAGTTCTTC.

This chain uses TRBV19 with TRBJ1-5; a weak D match, TRBD1 (5 bases). CDR1 and CDR2 from the germline V gene are LNHDA and SQIVND (reference sequence). Trimming stripped 2 bases from V and 4 bases from J, with 12 bases between. This CDR3 has 15 amino acids. In DNA, the CDR3 is TGTGCCAGTAGTATACTACGACAGACGAATCAGCCCCAGCATTTT. Encoded protein: CASSILRQTNQPQHF.

DNA of the CDR3: TGTGCCTGGGGCTTTGGGCCAAGCACCGGGGAGCTGTTTTTT. It codes for CAWGFGPSTGELFF. This chain uses TRBV30 with TRBJ2-2, with D hard to call. The germline V gene encodes CDR1 GTSNPN and CDR2 SVGIG (reference sequence). Trimming took off 5 bases at V and 4 bases at J, with 14 bases between the two ends. The CDR3 is 14 residues long.

The chain employs TRBV4-3 and TRBJ2-2; D unclear. V was shortened by 5 bases and J by 4 bases, with 11 bases between the two germline ends. The CDR3 totals 14 residues. The germline V gene encodes CDR1 LGHNA and CDR2 YSLEER. Written as DNA, the CDR3 is TGCGCCAGCAGCTCCGATACTGGCACCGGGGAGCTGTTTTTT. It specifies CASSSDTGTGELFF.

V and J are TRBV9 and TRBJ2-7, with D possibly TRBD2 on 6 matching bases. Trimming took off 4 bases at V and 4 bases at J, with 15 bases between the two ends. The CDR3 runs to 14 residues. Germline-derived CDR1 and CDR2 are SGDLS and YYNGEE. The CDR3 region has the DNA TGTGCCAGCAGCCCCGGGGGTGAGGGGTACGAGCAGTACTTC. It is translated as CASSPGGEGYEQYF. The full variable domain, rest sourced from reference TRBV9 and TRBJ2-7, is DSGVTQTPKHLITATGQRVTLRCSPRSGDLSVYWYQQSLDQGLQFLIQYYNGEERAKGNILERFSAQQFPDLHSELNLSSLELGDSALYFCASSPGGEGYEQYFGPGTRLTVT.

J is TRBJ2-7 and V is TRBV7-9; D perhaps matches TRBD2 (7 bases). There are 12 residues in the CDR3. Trimming removed 3 bases from V and 8 bases from J, with 11 bases in between. Germline V lookup: CDR1 SEHNR, CDR2 FQNEAQ (reference sequence). This CDR3 reads CASSFGGGQQYF. The CDR3 DNA sequence: TGTGCCAGCAGCTTCGGCGGGGGCCAGCAGTACTTC.

The gene calls are TRBV27 and TRBJ2-7; 9 nucleotides agree with TRBD1. CDR3 size: 17 residues. V lost 2 bases and J lost 4; bases outside the gene matches: 12. Germline-derived CDR1 and CDR2 are MNHEY and SMNVEV (reference sequence). The CDR3 here is CASSLEATGTGQYEQYF. CDR3 nucleotides: TGTGCCAGCAGTTTAGAGGCGACCGGGACAGGGCAATACGAGCAGTACTTC.

The rearrangement links TRBV6-1 to TRBJ2-2; no definite D call. The V gene lost 3 bases and the J gene lost 5 bases, with 10 bases spanning the gap. From germline, CDR1 is MNHNS and CDR2 SASEGT. The CDR3 contains 14 residues. CDR3 in DNA: TGTGCCAGCAGTGAGGCGGCAGAGACCGGGGAGCTGTTTTTT. Encoded protein: CASSEAAETGELFF.

V usage is TRBV27 and J usage is TRBJ1-2, with D tentatively TRBD1 (6 bases). The CDR3 contains 14 residues. V was trimmed by 6 bases and J by 8 bases, leaving 19 bases between them. Per the germline V gene, CDR1 is MNHEY and CDR2 is SMNVEV (reference sequence). CDR3 sequence: CASSQVGGGLGYTF. CDR3 nucleotide sequence: TGTGCCAGCAGCCAAGTAGGGGGAGGGCTCGGCTACACCTTC.

The gene calls are TRBV28 and TRBJ2-2; a possible D gene is TRBD1 (6 bases). V was clipped by 3 bases and J by 4 bases, with 9 bases between them. The CDR3 is 14 residues long. Per the germline V gene, CDR1 is MDHEN and CDR2 is SYDVKM. CDR3 amino acids: CASSLWTATGELFF. Written as DNA, the CDR3 is TGTGCCAGCAGTTTGTGGACAGCCACCGGGGAGCTGTTTTTT.

The chain links TRBV9 to TRBJ2-3; 10 positions match TRBD2. V shed 3 bases and J 0 bases; nucleotides not matched to a gene: 1. CDR1 and CDR2 from the germline V gene are SGDLS and YYNGEE. CDR3 size: 15 residues. The CDR3 protein is CASSETSGSTDTQYF. The CDR3 bases are TGTGCCAGCAGCGAGACTAGCGGGAGCACAGATACGCAGTATTTT. The full variable domain, with the rest looked up from reference TRBV9 and TRBJ2-3, is DSGVTQTPKHLITATGQRVTLRCSPRSGDLSVYWYQQSLDQGLQFLIQYYNGEERAKGNILERFSAQQFPDLHSELNLSSLELGDSALYFCASSETSGSTDTQYFGPGTRLTVL.

The rearrangement links TRBV19 to TRBJ1-1; D may be TRBD1 (5 bases). CDR1 is LNHDA, CDR2 SQIVND, per germline (reference sequence). The CDR3 is 13 residues long. V was cut by 5 bases and J by 0 bases, with 7 bases left in between. The CDR3 loop is CASSVDMNTEAFF. DNA of the CDR3: TGTGCCAGTAGTGTGGACATGAACACTGAAGCTTTCTTT.

J is TRBJ1-6 and V is TRBV9; 10 positions agree with TRBD1. The ends lost 4 bases at V and 7 bases at J; junction bases unmatched: 8. Per the germline V gene, CDR1 is SGDLS and CDR2 is YYNGEE. The CDR3 extends over 16 amino acids. CDR3 region: CASSSHPGQGNSPLHF. The DNA of the CDR3 is TGTGCCAGCAGCTCACATCCGGGACAGGGGAATTCACCCCTCCACTTT.

The V gene is TRBV28, the J gene TRBJ2-5, with 7 positions matching TRBD2. Germline V lookup: CDR1 MDHEN, CDR2 SYDVKM. This CDR3 is 13 amino acids long. Trimming at V came to 7 bases and at J to 4 bases, leaving 6 bases not matched to a gene. CDR3 nucleotides: TGTGCCAGCACTATGGGGGGGGGAGAGACCCAGTACTTC. This codes for CASTMGGGETQYF.

This clone came up once. The genes are TRBV9 and TRBJ2-7; possible D gene TRBD1, 5 bases. Germline V gene data show CDR1 as SGDLS and CDR2 as YYNGEE. Trimming shortened V by 3 bases and J by 6 bases, and 16 bases separated the two germline ends. The CDR3 is 14 amino acids. The CDR3 coding sequence is TGTGCCAGCAGCGCACCCTGGGGCCGAGGCGAGCAGTACTTC. Amino acid sequence: CASSAPWGRGEQYF.

The gene calls are TRBV6-5 and TRBJ1-4, with D tentatively TRBD1 (6 bases). Trimming removed 2 bases at V and 0 bases at J, with 10 bases between. The CDR3 is 16 residues long. Germline loops: CDR1 MNHEY, CDR2 SVGAGI. CDR3 nucleotides: TGTGCCAGCAGTTACGGGACATTTGCAACTAATGAAAAACTGTTTTTT. Amino acid sequence: CASSYGTFATNEKLFF.

The J gene is TRBJ1-2, the V gene TRBV9; D ambiguous. Germline lookup yields CDR1 SGDLS and CDR2 YYNGEE. The CDR3 runs 14 residues. V lost 1 base and J lost 2, with 9 bases in between. The CDR3 spells CASSVSPENYGYTF. Written as DNA, the CDR3 is TGTGCCAGCAGCGTATCCCCGGAGAACTATGGCTACACCTTC.